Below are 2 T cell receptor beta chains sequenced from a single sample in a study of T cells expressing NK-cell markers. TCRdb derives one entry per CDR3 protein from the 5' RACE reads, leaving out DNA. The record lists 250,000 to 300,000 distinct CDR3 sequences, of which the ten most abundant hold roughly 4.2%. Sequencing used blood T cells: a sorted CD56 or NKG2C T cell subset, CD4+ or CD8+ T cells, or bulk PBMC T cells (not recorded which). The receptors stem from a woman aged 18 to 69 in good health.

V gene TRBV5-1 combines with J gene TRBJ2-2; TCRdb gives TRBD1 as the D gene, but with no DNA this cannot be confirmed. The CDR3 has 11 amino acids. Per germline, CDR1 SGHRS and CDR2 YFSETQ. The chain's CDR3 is CASSLQGAMFF.

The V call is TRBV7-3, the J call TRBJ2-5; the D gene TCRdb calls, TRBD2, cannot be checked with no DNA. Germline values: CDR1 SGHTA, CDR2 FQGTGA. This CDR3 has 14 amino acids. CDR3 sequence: CASSLRASTETQYF.